Below, one T cell receptor beta chain is given with its context. Its antigen is unidentified. This entry is derived from a study of beta chain features in type 1 diabetes. Points from the study as a whole: Among patients with Type 1 diabetes, TCRB CDR3s were moderately but significantly shorter in every one of the four CD4+ subsets.

Every isolated RNA sample was fully reverse transcribed, so sequencing captured expressed TCRB transcripts. The data were produced by immunoSEQ multiplex PCR, yet TCRdb's version contains in-frame clones alone and is incomplete. The repertoire includes hundreds of thousands of clones, around an eighth of them detected once, and about 0.02% sits in the top ten. The source is a man between 18 and 29 years old with type 1 diabetes. Sequences were obtained from naive CD4+ T cells from blood.

CDR3 loop: CASSEGQLGTEAFF. The CDR3 coding sequence is TGTGCCAGCAGTGAGGGACAGCTGGGCACTGAAGCTTTCTTT. The genes are TRBV6-1 and TRBJ1-1; 7 nucleotides align to TRBD1. Per the germline V gene, CDR1 is MNHNS and CDR2 is SASEGT. The CDR3 runs to 14 residues. The V and J ends lost 3 bases and 4 bases, in that order; junction bases with no gene match: 5.